A few counts support the clone carrying this TCR beta chain. The antigen is unknown. An equimolar mix of two oligonucleotides served as the beta constant-region primer for TRBC1 and TRBC2. The ligated cDNA underwent four PCR rounds using SP2 and nested alpha and beta constant-region primers. The cDNA 3' end received a ligated single-stranded oligonucleotide carrying the SP2 primer and a 12-nucleotide UMI. TCRdb re-analysed the UMI-ligation and nested PCR reads in MiXCR, keeping a single row per CDR3 protein. The profile shows about 22,000 distinct CDR3 sequences, around 9% of them singletons. This specimen comes from a study of naive and memory T cell subsets. CDR1 and CDR2 (germline): SGHRS, YFSETQ. The CDR3 spans 14 residues. Trimming removed 0 bases from V and 7 bases from J; junction bases left unmatched: 5. From the second PCR step, alpha and beta chains were amplified apart. Study observations and caveats: Activation and differentiation may alter RNA-based TCR counts. Gini index rose across naive, CM, EM and EMRA in CD4 and CD8.

The receptor's source is a human donor in good health. The sequenced sample was central memory CD8+ T cells from blood. The genes are TRBV5-1 and TRBJ2-7, with 9 bases lining up with TRBD1. This CDR3 is CASSLGTGAREQYF. DNA for the CDR3: TGCGCCAGCAGCTTGGGGACAGGGGCGCGGGAGCAGTACTTC.